The sequence of this T cell receptor beta chain was determined in a study of blood T cells in healthy people across ages. With a J-beta primer mix and a sample-barcoded 5' primer, a second PCR ran about 7 to 12 cycles. TCRdb independently ran MiXCR on the 5' RACE reads; one entry per CDR3 protein. The sample records hundreds of thousands of distinct CDR3 sequences, around 45% being singletons. The CDR3 extends over 15 amino acids. V lost 0 bases and J lost 1; bases outside the gene matches: 2. Germline CDR1 SGHRS, CDR2 YFSETQ. The TCR comes from a woman aged 55-70 years in good health. V gene TRBV5-1 combines with J gene TRBJ1-1, with 8 bases aligning to TRBD1. Sequenced material: blood. The CDR3 nucleotides read TGCGCCAGCAGCTTGGCGGACAGGGAGAACACTGAAGCTTTCTTT. The encoded protein is CASSLADRENTEAFF.